The 5 T cell receptor beta chains presented below share a single source sample, sequenced in a study of OX40 agonist ivuxolimab in advanced cancers. Assay used: immunoSEQ multiplex PCR; TCRdb lists only in-frame clones, some missing. The sample contains 30,000 to 45,000 clones, 80% of which appear only once. Sequencing was performed on CD4+ or CD8+ T cells sorted from blood, taken in a trial of the OX40 agonist ivuxolimab. These receptors were taken from an adult with an advanced solid tumor such as melanoma, head and neck, liver or kidney cancer.

This sequence joins TRBV2 and TRBJ1-4, with 7 bases fitting TRBD1. Unmatched junction bases numbered 13, after V lost 7 bases and J lost 5 bases. Germline V gene lookup returns CDR1 SNHLY and CDR2 FYNNEI. The CDR3 has 16 residues. The CDR3 DNA reads TGTGCCAGCAATGGGGAAACAGGGGCCTTAAATGAAAAACTGTTTTTT. This translates into CASNGETGALNEKLFF.

The J gene is TRBJ2-3, the V gene TRBV7-2, with 8 bases that match TRBD1. CDR1 is SGHTA, CDR2 FQGNSA, per germline. This CDR3 region has 15 residues. V trimming: 5 bases; J trimming: 15 bases; junction bases outside the gene matches: 19. The CDR3 protein is CASSPSLPGTGDSYF. The CDR3 DNA sequence: TGTGCCAGCAGCCCTAGCCTCCCCGGGACAGGAGATAGTTATTTT.

In the case of this clone: At one boundary the junction diverges from the germline segment, which might be a read error. The V and J genes are TRBV2 and TRBJ2-7; 11 positions agree with TRBD2. This CDR3 contains 14 residues. Germline loops: CDR1 SNHLY, CDR2 FYNNEI. The CDR3 DNA reads TGTGCCAGCGGTGACACTAGCGGGAGAAGCGAGCAGTACTTC. Amino acid sequence: CASGDTSGRSEQYF.

For this clone: The same CDR3 also results from other DNA sequences found in this sample. The chain carries TRBV7-9 and TRBJ2-2; the D is unclear. CDR1 and CDR2 from the germline V gene are SEHNR and FQNEAQ (reference sequence). This CDR3 contains 15 residues. V shed 1 base and J shed 1 base, with 7 bases lying between them. CDR3: CASSLGFRNTGELFF. The CDR3 bases are TGTGCCAGCAGCTTAGGATTTAGGAACACCGGGGAGCTGTTTTTT.

Worth noting for this clone: The junction departs from the called germline gene at one end, perhaps through a read error. CDR3 in amino acids: CASSQGPSPPDTQYF. The CDR3 DNA reads as TGTGCTAGCAGCCAAGGACCCAGCCCCCCAGATACGCAGTATTTT. This chain links TRBV7-7 with TRBJ2-3; D not resolved. CDR3 size: 15 residues. Germline V gene sequence: CDR1 SSHAT, CDR2 FNYEAQ (reference sequence). Looking up the rest from reference TRBV7-7 and TRBJ2-3 gives the full variable domain: GAGVSQSPRYKVTKRGQDVTLRCDPISSHATLYWYQQALGQGPEFLTYFNYEAQPDKSGLPSDRFSAERPEGSISTLTIQRTEQRDSAMYRCASSQGPSPPDTQYFGPGTRLTVL.